The clone carrying this T cell receptor beta chain has only a few counts. This sample stems from a study of T cells after yellow fever vaccination. TCRdb called the 5' RACE reads again in MiXCR, with one record for every CDR3 protein. The sample includes hundreds of thousands of distinct CDR3 sequences, approximately 12% of them seen just once. The sequence derives from a man between 18 and 35 years old who received the YFV17D yellow fever vaccine. The sequencing here drew on CD4+ T cells sorted from PBMCs, taken 15 days after the yellow fever booster vaccination.

CDR3 in DNA: TGTGCCAGCAGCAATCCGGGACGGCAGCATTTT. Amino acid sequence: CASSNPGRQHF. J is TRBJ1-5 and V is TRBV12-3 or TRBV12-4, with D perhaps TRBD1 (5 bases). Trimming removed 6 bases from V and 13 bases from J, with 13 bases in between. CDR3 length: 11 residues.